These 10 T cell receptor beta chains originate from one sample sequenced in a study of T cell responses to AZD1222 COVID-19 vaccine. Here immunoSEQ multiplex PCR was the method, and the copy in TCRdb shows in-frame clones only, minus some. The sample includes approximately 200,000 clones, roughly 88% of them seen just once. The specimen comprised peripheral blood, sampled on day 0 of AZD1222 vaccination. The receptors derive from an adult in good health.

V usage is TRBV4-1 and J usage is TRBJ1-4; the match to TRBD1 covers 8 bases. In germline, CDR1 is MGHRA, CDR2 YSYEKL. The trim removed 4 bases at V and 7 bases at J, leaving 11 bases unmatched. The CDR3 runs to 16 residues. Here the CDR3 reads CASSPPRTGMGEKLFF. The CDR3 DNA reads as TGCGCCAGCAGCCCTCCCCGGACAGGGATGGGTGAAAAACTGTTTTTT.

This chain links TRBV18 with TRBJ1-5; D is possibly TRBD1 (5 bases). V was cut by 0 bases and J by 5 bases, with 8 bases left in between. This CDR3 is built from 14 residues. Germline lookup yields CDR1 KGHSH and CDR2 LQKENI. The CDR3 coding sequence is TGTGCCAGCTCACCACCGACAGCTGATCAGCCCCAGCATTTT. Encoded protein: CASSPPTADQPQHF.

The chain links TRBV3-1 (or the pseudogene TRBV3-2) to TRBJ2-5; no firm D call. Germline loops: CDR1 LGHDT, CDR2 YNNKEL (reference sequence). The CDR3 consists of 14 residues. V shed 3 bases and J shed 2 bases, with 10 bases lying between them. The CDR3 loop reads CASSHRQLQETQYF. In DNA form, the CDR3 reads TGTGCCAGCAGCCACAGGCAGTTGCAAGAGACCCAGTACTTC.

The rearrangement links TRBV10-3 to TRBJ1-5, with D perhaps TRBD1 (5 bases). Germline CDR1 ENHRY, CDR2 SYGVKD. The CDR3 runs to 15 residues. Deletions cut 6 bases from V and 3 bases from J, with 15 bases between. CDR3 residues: CAIREGPDYNQPQHF. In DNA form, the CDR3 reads TGTGCCATCAGAGAGGGGCCCGACTACAATCAGCCCCAGCATTTT.

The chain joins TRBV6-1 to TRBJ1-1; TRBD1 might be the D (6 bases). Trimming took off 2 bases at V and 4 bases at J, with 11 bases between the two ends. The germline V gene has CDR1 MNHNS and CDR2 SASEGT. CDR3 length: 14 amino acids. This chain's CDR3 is CASSENRATTEAFF. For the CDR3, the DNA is TGTGCCAGCAGTGAAAACAGGGCGACCACTGAAGCTTTCTTT.

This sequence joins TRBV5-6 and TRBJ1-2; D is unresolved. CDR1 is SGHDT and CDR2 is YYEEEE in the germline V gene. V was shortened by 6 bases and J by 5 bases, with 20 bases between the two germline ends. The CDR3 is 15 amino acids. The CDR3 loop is CASKGKATTLYGYTF. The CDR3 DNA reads TGTGCCAGCAAAGGAAAGGCCACCACGTTATATGGCTACACCTTC. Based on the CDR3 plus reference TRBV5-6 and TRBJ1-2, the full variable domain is DAGVTQSPTHLIKTRGQQVTLRCSPKSGHDTVSWYQQALGQGPQFIFQYYEEEERQRGNFPDRFSGHQFPNYSSELNVNALLLGDSALYLCASKGKATTLYGYTFGSGTRLTVV.

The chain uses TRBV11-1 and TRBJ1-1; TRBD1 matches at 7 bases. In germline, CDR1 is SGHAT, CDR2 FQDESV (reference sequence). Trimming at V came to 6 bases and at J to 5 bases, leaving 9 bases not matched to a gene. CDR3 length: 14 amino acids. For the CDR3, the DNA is TGTGCCAGCAGTCTAACAGGGGTGAGGACTGAAGCTTTCTTT. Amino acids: CASSLTGVRTEAFF.

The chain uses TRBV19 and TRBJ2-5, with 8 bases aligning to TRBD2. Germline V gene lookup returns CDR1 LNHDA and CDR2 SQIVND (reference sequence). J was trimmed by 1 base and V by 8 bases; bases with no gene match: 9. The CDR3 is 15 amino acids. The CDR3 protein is CASGRASGRQETQYF. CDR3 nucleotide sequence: TGTGCCAGTGGGCGGGCTAGCGGGCGCCAAGAGACCCAGTACTTC. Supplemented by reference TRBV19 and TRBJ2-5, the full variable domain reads DGGITQSPKYLFRKEGQNVTLSCEQNLNHDAMYWYRQDPGQGLRLIYYSQIVNDFQKGDIAEGYSVSREKKESFPLTVTSAQKNPTAFYLCASGRASGRQETQYFGPGTRLLVL.

Here the CDR3 reads CASSEPGGNTEAFF. The CDR3 DNA is TGCGCCAGCAGTGAGCCGGGCGGAAACACTGAAGCTTTCTTT. V gene TRBV10-2 combines with J gene TRBJ1-1; D remains ambiguous. The V gene lost 2 bases and the J gene lost 2 bases, with 9 bases spanning the gap. The CDR3 has 14 residues. CDR1 and CDR2 from the germline V gene are WSHSY and SAAADI.

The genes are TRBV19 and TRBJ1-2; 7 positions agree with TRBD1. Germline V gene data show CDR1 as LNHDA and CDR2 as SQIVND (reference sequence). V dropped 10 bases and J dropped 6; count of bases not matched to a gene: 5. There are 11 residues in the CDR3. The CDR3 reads CATARGNGYTF. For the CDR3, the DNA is TGTGCCACCGCCAGGGGGAATGGCTACACCTTC.